These 21 T cell receptor beta chains were all obtained from the same sample, sequenced in a study of cytomegalovirus exposure and HLA in healthy donors (dated by TCRdb to about 2017). The library was produced with the immunoSEQ multiplex PCR assay. TCRdb took this table from immuneACCESS and kept in-frame rearrangements with V and J called. Such tables lack part of the clones; where checked against another copy, unresolved V genes explain under half of the gap, and the rest is unexplained. This sample is represented by about 400,000 clones; 70% to 90% of them were singletons. The ten biggest clones cover roughly 0.75% of the sample. The sample taken for sequencing was PBMCs. The receptor source for this set is a woman aged 18-29 years in good health and CMV-seronegative.

This clone was observed once. The gene calls are TRBV29-1 and TRBJ2-1; 9 bases agree with TRBD2. The CDR3 totals 18 residues. Germline V gene lookup returns CDR1 SQVTM and CDR2 ANQGSEA. The V gene end was trimmed by 7 bases and the J gene end by 8 bases; junction bases not matched to a gene: 24. CDR3 nucleotides: TGCAGCGCATCAGGGGGACTAGCCTCCTTCCGTGTGGTTCATGAGCAGTTCTTC. Protein sequence: CSASGGLASFRVVHEQFF.

CDR3 coding DNA: TGTGCCAGCAGTTTCCAGGGGGACACTGAAGCTTTCTTT. As protein: CASSFQGDTEAFF. The rearrangement joins TRBV27 to TRBJ1-1; 7 bases map to TRBD1. Germline-derived CDR1 and CDR2 are MNHEY and SMNVEV (reference sequence). The CDR3 length is 13 residues. The J segment lost 3 bases and the V segment lost 3 bases, leaving 1 base of the junction unmatched.

This clone has more than one count but fewer than ten. V is TRBV27 and J is TRBJ2-1; 9 bases are a match to TRBD2. This CDR3 has 13 residues. CDR1 and CDR2 from the germline V gene are MNHEY and SMNVEV (reference sequence). Germline trimming cut 6 bases from V and 8 bases from J; bases unmatched to any gene: 5. Here the CDR3 DNA reads TGTGCCAGCAGGGCGGGAGGGGGTGATGAGCAGTTCTTC. Translation: CASRAGGGDEQFF.

The chain uses TRBV5-1 and TRBJ2-3; 8 bases are a match to TRBD2. Trimming removed 5 bases from V and 5 bases from J; junction bases left unmatched: 10. The CDR3 sequence is 15 residues long. CDR1 and CDR2 from the germline V gene are SGHRS and YFSETQ. In DNA, the CDR3 is TGCGCCAGCAGGCGGGGGGCCCCATCGCAAGATACGCAGTATTTT. Translated: CASRRGAPSQDTQYF. Using reference TRBV5-1 and TRBJ2-3 for the parts outside the CDR3, the full variable domain is KAGVTQTPRYLIKTRGQQVTLSCSPISGHRSVSWYQQTPGQGLQFLFEYFSETQRNKGNFPGRFSGRQFSNSRSEMNVSTLELGDSALYLCASRRGAPSQDTQYFGPGTRLTVL.

This clone was seen a single time. This chain joins TRBV7-9 and TRBJ1-2, with a possible D match to TRBD1 (5 bases). This CDR3 region has 11 residues. CDR1 and CDR2 from the germline V gene are SEHNR and FQNEAQ (reference sequence). Trimming removed 4 bases at V and 10 bases at J, with 10 bases between. The CDR3: CASSSADTYTF. In DNA, the CDR3 is TGTGCCAGCAGCTCAGCGGACACCTACACCTTC.

The chain employs TRBV19 and TRBJ1-2; D may be TRBD1 (6 bases). V was clipped by 3 bases and J by 8 bases, with 22 bases between them. Germline V gene data show CDR1 as LNHDA and CDR2 as SQIVND (reference sequence). CDR3 size: 16 residues. The CDR3 is CASSMKGDRSRQGYTF. The CDR3 DNA follows: TGTGCCAGTAGTATGAAGGGCGACAGGAGTCGGCAAGGCTACACCTTC.

In DNA, the CDR3 is TGTGCCAGCATCCGAGACACTTACAATGAGCAGTTCTTC. This translates into CASIRDTYNEQFF. The genes are TRBV2 and TRBJ2-1; D unresolved. The length of the CDR3 is 13 residues. The V end was cut by 7 bases, the J end by 4 bases, with 11 bases between. The germline V gene encodes CDR1 SNHLY and CDR2 FYNNEI.

A note on this clone: The same CDR3 arises from other DNA sequences in this sample as well. The chain carries TRBV30 and TRBJ2-1; no firm D call. CDR1 is GTSNPN, CDR2 SVGIG, per germline (reference sequence). The CDR3 is 11 residues long. Trimming took off 2 bases at V and 5 bases at J, with 4 bases between the two ends. As DNA, the CDR3 is TGTGCCTGGAGTCTAAACAATGAGCAGTTCTTC. Protein: CAWSLNNEQFF.

This chain connects TRBV5-6 to TRBJ2-2, with D unresolved. Looked up from germline, CDR1 is SGHDT and CDR2 is YYEEEE. The CDR3 contains 15 residues. Trimming removed 0 bases at V and 1 base at J, with 7 bases between. The chain's CDR3 is CASSLGRRNTGELFF. CDR3 in DNA: TGTGCCAGCAGCTTGGGTCGGAGGAACACCGGGGAGCTGTTTTTT. Full variable domain (rest looked up from reference TRBV5-6 and TRBJ2-2): DAGVTQSPTHLIKTRGQQVTLRCSPKSGHDTVSWYQQALGQGPQFIFQYYEEEERQRGNFPDRFSGHQFPNYSSELNVNALLLGDSALYLCASSLGRRNTGELFFGEGSRLTVL.

The rearrangement uses TRBV7-9 and TRBJ2-7, with D tentatively TRBD1 (5 bases). Germline V gives CDR1 SEHNR, CDR2 FQNEAQ (reference sequence). The CDR3 extends over 16 amino acids. Trimming took off 5 bases at V and 5 bases at J, with 22 bases between the two ends. The CDR3 loop reads CASSPTAWRLRDEQYF. DNA for the CDR3: TGTGCCAGCAGCCCAACTGCGTGGCGACTCAGGGACGAGCAGTACTTC. The full variable domain, rest sourced from reference TRBV7-9 and TRBJ2-7, is DTGVSQNPRHKITKRGQNVTFRCDPISEHNRLYWYRQTLGQGPEFLTYFQNEAQLEKSRLLSDRFSAERPKGSFSTLEIQRTEQGDSAMYLCASSPTAWRLRDEQYFGPGTRLTVT.

The rearrangement uses TRBV7-9 and TRBJ1-2; no firm D call. The CDR3 spans 18 residues. The germline V and J ends were trimmed by 3 bases and 2 bases, with 22 bases remaining between them. Germline CDR1 is SEHNR and CDR2 is FQNEAQ (reference sequence). CDR3 sequence: CASSFLIQEPEKNYGYTF. In DNA form, the CDR3 reads TGTGCCAGCAGCTTCTTAATCCAGGAACCCGAAAAAAACTATGGCTACACCTTC.

The chain has TRBV14 and TRBJ2-3, with unresolved D. CDR1 and CDR2 from the germline V gene are SGHDN and FVKESK. Trimming shortened V by 1 base and J by 1 base, and 9 bases separated the two germline ends. This CDR3 spans 15 amino acids. CDR3 in DNA: TGTGCCAGCAGCCAAGCACTACTCCGCACAGATACGCAGTATTTT. This translates into CASSQALLRTDTQYF.

The V and J genes are TRBV27 and TRBJ2-7; 8 nucleotides align to TRBD2. V lost 6 bases and J lost 2; bases outside the gene matches: 3. The CDR3 contains 13 residues. Germline CDR1 reads MNHEY; CDR2 reads SMNVEV (reference sequence). The CDR3 here is CASRGSGAYEQYF. DNA for the CDR3: TGTGCCAGCAGGGGTAGCGGGGCCTACGAGCAGTACTTC.

V usage is TRBV18 and J usage is TRBJ2-7; TRBD2 agrees at 8 bases. Germline V gene data show CDR1 as KGHSH and CDR2 as LQKENI. J lost 3 bases, V lost 1 base, and 14 bases had no gene match. The CDR3 has 18 amino acids. CDR3 region: CASSPLKAGVGSGYEQYF. The CDR3 region has the DNA TGTGCCAGCTCACCACTCAAAGCGGGAGTCGGATCCGGCTACGAGCAGTACTTC.

The chain joins TRBV5-8 to TRBJ2-2, with D maybe TRBD2 (7 bases). Trimming stripped 5 bases from V and 4 bases from J, with 12 bases between. Germline CDR1 and CDR2: SGHTS and YDEGEE. This CDR3 region has 14 residues. Here the CDR3 DNA reads TGTGCCAGCAGGGGGGGGCCTGGCACCGGGGAGCTGTTTTTT. Translating gives CASRGGPGTGELFF. The variable domain in full, completed from reference TRBV5-8 and TRBJ2-2, reads EAGVTQSPTHLIKTRGQQATLRCSPISGHTSVYWYQQALGLGLQFLLWYDEGEERNRGNFPPRFSGRQFPNYSSELNVNALELEDSALYLCASRGGPGTGELFFGEGSRLTVL.

This clone turned up a few times. V gene TRBV2 combines with J gene TRBJ2-7, with 7 bases that match TRBD1. The germline CDR1 and CDR2 sequences are SNHLY and FYNNEI. V shed 10 bases and J 3 bases; nucleotides not matched to a gene: 3. The CDR3 extends over 11 amino acids. CDR3 amino acids: CANRDSYEQYF. The DNA of the CDR3 is TGTGCCAACAGGGACAGCTACGAGCAGTACTTC.

V gene TRBV19 combines with J gene TRBJ2-1; TRBD2 matches 8 bases. There are 15 residues in the CDR3. With 4 bases clipped from V and 4 bases from J, the junction kept 6 bases outside the gene matches. CDR1 is LNHDA, CDR2 SQIVND, per germline (reference sequence). In DNA, the CDR3 is TGTGCCAGTAGTACCTTAGCGGGACCTTACAATGAGCAGTTCTTC. Translated: CASSTLAGPYNEQFF. The full variable domain, completed using reference TRBV19 and TRBJ2-1, is DGGITQSPKYLFRKEGQNVTLSCEQNLNHDAMYWYRQDPGQGLRLIYYSQIVNDFQKGDIAEGYSVSREKKESFPLTVTSAQKNPTAFYLCASSTLAGPYNEQFFGPGTRLTVL.

V gene TRBV14 combines with J gene TRBJ2-1; tentatively, D is TRBD2 (8 bases). Germline CDR1 SGHDN, CDR2 FVKESK. V lost 3 bases and J 8 bases, leaving 38 bases between the germline ends. The CDR3 covers 22 residues. The CDR3 spells CASSQSYRGLRTSSTGGDEQFF. CDR3 in DNA: TGTGCCAGCAGCCAGTCCTACAGGGGATTGAGGACTAGCTCCACCGGGGGGGATGAGCAGTTCTTC.

Only one count was recorded for this clone. The chain links TRBV5-8 to TRBJ1-2; a weak D match, TRBD1 (5 bases). Germline V gene sequence: CDR1 SGHTS, CDR2 YDEGEE. The V end lost 0 bases, the J end lost 5 bases, and 8 bases lay between the germline ends. The CDR3 is 13 residues long. The CDR3 coding sequence is TGTGCCAGCAGCTTGGTCAGGGTATATGGCTACACCTTC. It encodes CASSLVRVYGYTF.

V usage is TRBV6-6 and J usage is TRBJ2-3, with 8 bases fitting TRBD2. Unmatched junction bases numbered 6, after V lost 4 bases and J lost 3 bases. This CDR3 contains 15 residues. Germline V gene data show CDR1 as MNHNY and CDR2 as SVGAGI (reference sequence). The CDR3 region has the DNA TGTGCCAGCAGTTCCCGGGGGGGTGGGACAGATACGCAGTATTTT. Protein: CASSSRGGGTDTQYF.

The V and J genes are TRBV11-2 and TRBJ2-2; TRBD2 is a possible D gene (5 bases). The CDR3 runs 14 residues. The germline CDR1 and CDR2 sequences are SGHAT and FQNNGV. V was shortened by 2 bases and J by 6 bases, with 10 bases between the two germline ends. The CDR3 region is CASSLFSGSGELFF. The DNA of the CDR3 is TGTGCCAGCAGCTTATTTTCGGGGTCCGGGGAGCTGTTTTTT.